The 4 T cell receptor beta chains reported below all come from one sample, sequenced in a study of cytomegalovirus exposure and HLA in healthy donors. Profiled with immunoSEQ multiplex PCR; TCRdb holds only in-frame clones, not every one. The repertoire has 70,000 to 95,000 clones, under 95% of them found once; the top ten carry 3.6%. Material for sequencing was PBMCs. The receptors shown here come from a woman in her 30s in good health and CMV-seronegative.

The chain employs TRBV18 and TRBJ1-5; a weak D match, TRBD1 (6 bases). Germline values: CDR1 KGHSH, CDR2 LQKENI. Trimming left V 4 bases short and J 4 bases short, with 17 bases between. The CDR3 sequence is 16 residues long. The CDR3 sequence: CASSLGTGTTNQPQHF. The CDR3 DNA reads TGTGCCAGCTCACTCGGTACCGGGACAACAAATCAGCCCCAGCATTTT.

This chain joins TRBV7-8 and TRBJ1-6; a weak D match, TRBD1 (5 bases). In germline, CDR1 is SGHVS, CDR2 FQNEAQ. With 1 base removed from V and 10 bases from J, the gap between germline ends came to 5 bases. The CDR3 has 12 amino acids. As DNA, the CDR3 is TGTGCCAGCAGCTTAGGGGGCTCACCCCTCCACTTT. Translation gives CASSLGGSPLHF. Based on the CDR3 plus reference TRBV7-8 and TRBJ1-6, the full variable domain is GAGVSQSPRYKVAKRGQDVALRCDPISGHVSLFWYQQALGQGPEFLTYFQNEAQLDKSGLPSDRFFAERPEGSVSTLKIQRTQQEDSAVYLCASSLGGSPLHFGNGTRLTVT.

The chain carries TRBV2 and TRBJ2-4; 7 bases fit TRBD2. The V and J ends lost 7 bases and 0 bases, in that order; junction bases with no gene match: 9. CDR3 length equals 16 residues. The germline CDR1 and CDR2 sequences are SNHLY and FYNNEI. For the CDR3, the DNA is TGTGCCAGCACCATGGGGGGGATGCTAGCCAAAAACATTCAGTACTTC. Translated, it gives CASTMGGMLAKNIQYF. The whole variable domain, remainder taken from reference TRBV2 and TRBJ2-4, is EPEVTQTPSHQVTQMGQEVILRCVPISNHLYFYWYRQILGQKVEFLVSFYNNEISEKSEIFDDQFSVERPDGSNFTLKIRSTKLEDSAMYFCASTMGGMLAKNIQYFGAGTRLSVL.

This clone was detected only a few times. The chain is built from TRBV7-6 and TRBJ1-2, with 12 bases matching TRBD1. V shed 5 bases and J 6 bases; nucleotides not matched to a gene: 7. Germline CDR1 reads SGHVS; CDR2 reads FNYEAQ. The length of the CDR3 is 15 residues. Written as DNA, the CDR3 is TGTGCCAGCAGCCTCGGGACAGGGGGCGAGGATGGCTACACCTTC. As protein: CASSLGTGGEDGYTF.